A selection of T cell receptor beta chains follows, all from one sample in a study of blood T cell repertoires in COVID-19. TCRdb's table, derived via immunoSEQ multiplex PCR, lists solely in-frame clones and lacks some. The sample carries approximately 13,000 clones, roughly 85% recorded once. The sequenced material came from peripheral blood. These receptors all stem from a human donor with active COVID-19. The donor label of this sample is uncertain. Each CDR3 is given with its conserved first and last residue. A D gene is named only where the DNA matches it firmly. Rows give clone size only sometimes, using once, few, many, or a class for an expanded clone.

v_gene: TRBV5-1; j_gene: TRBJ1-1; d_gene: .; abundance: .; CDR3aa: CASSVENWTEAFF; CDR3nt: TGCGCCAGTAGCGTGGAGAACTGGACTGAAGCTTTCTTT
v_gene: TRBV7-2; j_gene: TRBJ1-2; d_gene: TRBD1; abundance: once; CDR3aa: CASSQTGGWYGYTF; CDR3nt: TGTGCCAGCAGCCAGACAGGGGGCTGGTATGGCTACACCTTC
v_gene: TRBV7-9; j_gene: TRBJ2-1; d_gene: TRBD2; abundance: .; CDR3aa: CASSLALAGTYNEQFF; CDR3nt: TGTGCCAGCAGCTTAGCACTAGCGGGGACATACAATGAGCAGTTCTTC
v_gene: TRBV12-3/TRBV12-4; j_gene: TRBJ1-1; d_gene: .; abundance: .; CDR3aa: CASSFGARQLAFF; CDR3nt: TGTGCCAGCAGTTTTGGGGCTCGGCAGTTGGCTTTCTTT
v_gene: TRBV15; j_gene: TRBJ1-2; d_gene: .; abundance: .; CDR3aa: CATSRGQPYGYTF; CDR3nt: TGTGCCACCAGCAGAGGACAGCCCTATGGCTACACCTTC
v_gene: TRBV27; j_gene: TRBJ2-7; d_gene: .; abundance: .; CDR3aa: CASSLGQLSYEQYF; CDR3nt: TGTGCCAGCAGTTTAGGGCAGCTTTCCTACGAGCAGTACTTC
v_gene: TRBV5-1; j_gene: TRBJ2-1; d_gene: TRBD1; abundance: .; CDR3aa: CASSPRTGGYRQFF; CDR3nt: TGCGCCAGCAGCCCGCGGACAGGGGGTTATAGGCAGTTCTTC
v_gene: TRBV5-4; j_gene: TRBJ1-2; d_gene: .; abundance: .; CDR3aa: CASSYKQGQRPGYTF; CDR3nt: TGTGCCAGCAGCTACAAACAGGGTCAGCGCCCTGGCTACACCTTC
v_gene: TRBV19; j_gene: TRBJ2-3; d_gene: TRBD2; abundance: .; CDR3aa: CASSTGLAGAVDTQYF; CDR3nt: TGTGCCAGTAGCACGGGGCTAGCGGGAGCGGTAGATACGCAGTATTTT
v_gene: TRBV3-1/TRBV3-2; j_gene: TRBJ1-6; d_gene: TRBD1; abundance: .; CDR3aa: CASSRTWNRGNSPLHF; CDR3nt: TGTGCCAGCAGCCGCACCTGGAACAGGGGTAATTCACCCCTCCACTTT
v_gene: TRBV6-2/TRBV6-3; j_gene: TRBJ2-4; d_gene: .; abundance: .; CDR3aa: CASSYTIGGTAKNIQYF; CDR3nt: TGTGCCAGCAGTTACACGATCGGCGGGACTGCCAAAAACATTCAGTACTTC
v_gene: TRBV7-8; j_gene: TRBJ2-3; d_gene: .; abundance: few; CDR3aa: CASSLNEDRHSTDTQYF; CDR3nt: TGTGCCAGCAGCTTAAATGAGGACAGACACTCCACAGATACGCAGTATTTT
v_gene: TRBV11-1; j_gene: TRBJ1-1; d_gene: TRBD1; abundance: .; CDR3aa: CASSWDRANEAFF; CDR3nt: TGTGCCAGCAGCTGGGACAGGGCGAATGAAGCTTTCTTT
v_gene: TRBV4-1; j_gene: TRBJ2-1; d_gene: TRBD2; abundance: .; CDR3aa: CASSLAGAGGYEQFF; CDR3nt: TGCGCCAGCAGCCTTGCGGGAGCGGGAGGGTATGAGCAGTTCTTC
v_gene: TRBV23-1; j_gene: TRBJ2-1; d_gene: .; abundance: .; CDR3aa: CAIYRDSLSPQARNEQFF; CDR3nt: TGCGCCATCTACCGGGATTCGCTTTCCCCCCAGGCCCGAAATGAGCAGTTCTTC
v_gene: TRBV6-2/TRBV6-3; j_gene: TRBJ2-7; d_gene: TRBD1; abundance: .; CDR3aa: CASSYPNPGQGSFFTDEQYF; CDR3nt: TGTGCCAGCAGTTACCCCAATCCGGGACAGGGGAGCTTTTTCACGGACGAGCAGTACTTC
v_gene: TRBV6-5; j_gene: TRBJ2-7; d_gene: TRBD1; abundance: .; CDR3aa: CASSYKGQGAYEQYF; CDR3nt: TGTGCCAGCAGTTACAAGGGACAGGGTGCCTACGAGCAGTACTTC
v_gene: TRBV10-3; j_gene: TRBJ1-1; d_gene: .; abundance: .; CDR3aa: CAISESAVSTEAFF; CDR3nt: TGTGCCATCAGTGAGTCTGCGGTTTCTACTGAAGCTTTCTTT
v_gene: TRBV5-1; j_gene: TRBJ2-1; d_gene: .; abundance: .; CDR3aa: CASSLDYHNEQFF; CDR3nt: TGCGCCAGCAGCCTAGACTACCACAATGAGCAGTTCTTC
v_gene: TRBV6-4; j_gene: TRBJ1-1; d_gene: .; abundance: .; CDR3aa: CASSESGNTEAFF; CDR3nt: TGTGCCAGCAGTGAATCAGGAAACACTGAAGCTTTCTTT
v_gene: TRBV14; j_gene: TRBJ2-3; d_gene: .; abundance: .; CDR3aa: CARWGLWGNSTDTQYF; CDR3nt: TGTGCCAGATGGGGACTGTGGGGAAATAGCACAGATACGCAGTATTTT
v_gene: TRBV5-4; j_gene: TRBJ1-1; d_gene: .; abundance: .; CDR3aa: CASSDFTEAFF; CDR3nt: TGTGCCAGCAGCGACTTTACTGAAGCTTTCTTT
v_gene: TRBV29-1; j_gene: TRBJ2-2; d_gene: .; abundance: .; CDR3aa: CGGRNTGELFF; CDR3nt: TGCGGGGGGAGGAACACCGGGGAGCTGTTTTTT
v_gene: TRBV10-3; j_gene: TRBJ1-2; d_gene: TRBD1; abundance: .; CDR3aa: CAIYQGEEGYTF; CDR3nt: TGTGCCATTTATCAGGGGGAAGAGGGCTACACCTTC
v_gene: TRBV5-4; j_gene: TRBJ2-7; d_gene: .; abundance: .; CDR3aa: CASSRSSRDEQYF; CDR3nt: TGTGCCAGCAGCCGTTCTAGCAGAGACGAGCAGTACTTC
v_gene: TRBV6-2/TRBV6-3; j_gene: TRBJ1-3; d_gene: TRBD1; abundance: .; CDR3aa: CASSPDRQGSGNTIYF; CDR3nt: TGTGCCAGCAGCCCCGATCGACAGGGCAGTGGAAACACCATATATTTT
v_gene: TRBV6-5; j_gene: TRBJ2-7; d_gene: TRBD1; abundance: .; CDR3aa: CASSAGTGVPYEQYF; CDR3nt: TGTGCCAGCAGCGCCGGGACAGGAGTGCCCTACGAGCAGTACTTC
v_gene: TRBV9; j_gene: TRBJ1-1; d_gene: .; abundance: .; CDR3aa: CASSVEGENTEAFF; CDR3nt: TGTGCCAGCAGCGTAGAGGGGGAGAACACTGAAGCTTTCTTT
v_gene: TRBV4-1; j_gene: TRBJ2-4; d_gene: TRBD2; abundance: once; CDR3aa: CASSQDQASGGNIQYF; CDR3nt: TGCGCCAGCAGCCAAGATCAGGCTAGCGGGGGGAACATTCAGTACTTC
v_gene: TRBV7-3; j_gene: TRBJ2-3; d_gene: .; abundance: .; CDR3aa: CASSLLQSGADTQYF; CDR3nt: TGTGCCAGCAGCTTACTCCAGTCCGGGGCAGATACGCAGTATTTT
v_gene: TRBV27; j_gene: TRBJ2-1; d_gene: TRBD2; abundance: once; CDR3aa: CASSPHPGLGNNEQFF; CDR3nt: TGTGCCAGCAGCCCACACCCTGGACTAGGAAACAATGAGCAGTTCTTC
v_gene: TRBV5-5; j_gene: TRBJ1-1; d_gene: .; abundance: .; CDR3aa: CASSLDPVMNTEAFF; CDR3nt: TGTGCCAGCAGCTTGGACCCGGTCATGAACACTGAAGCTTTCTTT
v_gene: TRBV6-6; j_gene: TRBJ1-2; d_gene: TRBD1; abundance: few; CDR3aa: CASNDRVAGGYTF; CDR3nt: TGTGCCAGCAACGACAGGGTGGCTGGTGGCTACACCTTC
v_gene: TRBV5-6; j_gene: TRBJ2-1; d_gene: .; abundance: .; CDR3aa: CASSFGLMMGFF; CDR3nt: TGTGCCAGCAGCTTCGGGTTGATGATGGGGTTCTTC
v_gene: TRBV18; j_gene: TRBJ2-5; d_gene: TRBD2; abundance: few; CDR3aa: CASSPPSLVTSGRAGYF; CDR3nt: TGTGCCAGCTCACCGCCCTCTTTGGTGACTAGCGGGAGGGCGGGGTACTTC
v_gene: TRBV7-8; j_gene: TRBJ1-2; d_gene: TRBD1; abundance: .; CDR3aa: CASSKQGASSGYTF; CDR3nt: TGTGCCAGCAGCAAACAGGGGGCGAGTAGTGGCTACACCTTC
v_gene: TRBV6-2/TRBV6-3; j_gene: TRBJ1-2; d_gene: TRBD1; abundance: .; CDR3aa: CASSLWGDSYGYTF; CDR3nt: TGTGCCAGCAGTCTATGGGGGGACAGCTATGGCTACACCTTC
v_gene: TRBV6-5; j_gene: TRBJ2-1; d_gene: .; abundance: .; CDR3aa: CASSNTRLGGEQFF; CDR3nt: TGTGCCAGCAGTAACACTCGACTAGGAGGTGAGCAGTTCTTC
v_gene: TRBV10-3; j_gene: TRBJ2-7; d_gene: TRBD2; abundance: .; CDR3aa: CAISGSGNEQYF; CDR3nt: TGTGCCATCAGTGGGAGCGGGAACGAGCAGTACTTC